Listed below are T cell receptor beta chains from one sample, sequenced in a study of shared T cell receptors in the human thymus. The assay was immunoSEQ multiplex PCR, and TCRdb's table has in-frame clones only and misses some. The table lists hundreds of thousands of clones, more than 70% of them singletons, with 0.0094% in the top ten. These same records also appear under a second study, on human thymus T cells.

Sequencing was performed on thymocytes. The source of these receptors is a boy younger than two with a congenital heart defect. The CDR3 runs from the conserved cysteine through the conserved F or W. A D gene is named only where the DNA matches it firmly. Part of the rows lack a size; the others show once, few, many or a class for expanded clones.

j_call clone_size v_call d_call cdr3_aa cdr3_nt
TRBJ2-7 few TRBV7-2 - CASSLGRGYEQYF TGTGCCAGCAGCTTAGGTCGGGGGTACGAGCAGTACTTC
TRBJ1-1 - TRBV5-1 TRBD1 CASSLDGTGWKNTEAFF TGCGCCAGCAGCTTGGACGGGACAGGGTGGAAAAACACTGAAGCTTTCTTT
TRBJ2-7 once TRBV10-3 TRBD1 CAISESSGGTEQYF TGTGCCATCAGTGAGTCATCAGGGGGAACCGAGCAGTACTTC
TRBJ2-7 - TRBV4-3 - CASSQTRGRGPSYEQYF TGCGCCAGCAGCCAGACCCGAGGGCGGGGGCCCTCCTACGAGCAGTACTTC
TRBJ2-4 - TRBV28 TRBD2 CASSLSRTSGDLAKNIQYF TGTGCCAGCAGTTTATCCAGGACTAGCGGGGACCTAGCCAAAAACATTCAGTACTTC
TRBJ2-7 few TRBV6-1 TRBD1 CASSESYAGRDRESYEQYF TGTGCCAGCAGTGAATCCTACGCGGGCCGGGACAGGGAGTCCTACGAGCAGTACTTC
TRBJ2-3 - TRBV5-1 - CASSLTPPEITDTQYF TGCGCCAGCAGCTTGACTCCCCCCGAAATCACAGATACGCAGTATTTT
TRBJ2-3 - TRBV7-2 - CASSLARDTDTQYF TGTGCCAGCAGCTTAGCGCGGGATACAGATACGCAGTATTTT
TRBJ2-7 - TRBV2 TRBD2 CASQLAGGLSYEQYF TGTGCCAGCCAACTAGCGGGGGGCCTCTCCTACGAGCAGTACTTC
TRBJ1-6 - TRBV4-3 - CASSQDNNSPLHF TGCGCCAGCAGCCAAGATAATAATTCACCCCTCCACTTT
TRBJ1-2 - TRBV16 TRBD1 CASSQSSRQGKVYGYTF TGTGCCAGCAGCCAATCTAGCCGACAGGGTAAGGTCTATGGCTACACCTTC
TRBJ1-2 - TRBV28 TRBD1 CASRYHRQGGDYGYTF TGTGCCAGCAGATACCATCGACAGGGAGGTGACTATGGCTACACCTTC
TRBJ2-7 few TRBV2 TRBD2 CASSSPGLAGVEQYF TGTGCCAGCAGTTCACCGGGACTAGCGGGAGTCGAGCAGTACTTC
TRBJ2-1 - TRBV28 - CASSLGPGVPYNEQFF TGTGCCAGCAGTTTAGGGCCAGGGGTTCCCTACAATGAGCAGTTCTTC
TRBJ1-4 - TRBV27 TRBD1 CASSLDRGSREKLFF TGTGCCAGCAGTCTGGACAGGGGGTCGAGGGAAAAACTGTTTTTT
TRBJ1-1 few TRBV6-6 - CASRRKQREDTEAFF TGTGCCAGCCGGAGGAAACAGAGGGAGGACACTGAAGCTTTCTTT
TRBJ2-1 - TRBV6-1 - CASSERGSDSYNEQFF TGTGCCAGCAGTGAACGGGGGTCTGACTCCTACAATGAGCAGTTCTTC
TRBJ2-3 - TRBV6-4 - CASRATRDTDTQYF TGTGCCAGCAGGGCGACTAGAGACACAGATACGCAGTATTTT
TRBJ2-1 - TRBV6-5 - CASSFRAEQFF TGTGCCAGCAGTTTTAGAGCTGAGCAGTTCTTC
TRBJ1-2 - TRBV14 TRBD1 CASSRQGAWGYTF TGTGCCAGCAGCCGACAGGGAGCGTGGGGCTACACCTTC
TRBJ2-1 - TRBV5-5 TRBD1 CASSPQGSCPFF TGTGCCAGCAGCCCACAGGGGTCCTGCCCGTTCTTC
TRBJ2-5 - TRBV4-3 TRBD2 CASSPGLANQETQYF TGCGCCAGCAGCCCAGGACTAGCCAATCAAGAGACCCAGTACTTC